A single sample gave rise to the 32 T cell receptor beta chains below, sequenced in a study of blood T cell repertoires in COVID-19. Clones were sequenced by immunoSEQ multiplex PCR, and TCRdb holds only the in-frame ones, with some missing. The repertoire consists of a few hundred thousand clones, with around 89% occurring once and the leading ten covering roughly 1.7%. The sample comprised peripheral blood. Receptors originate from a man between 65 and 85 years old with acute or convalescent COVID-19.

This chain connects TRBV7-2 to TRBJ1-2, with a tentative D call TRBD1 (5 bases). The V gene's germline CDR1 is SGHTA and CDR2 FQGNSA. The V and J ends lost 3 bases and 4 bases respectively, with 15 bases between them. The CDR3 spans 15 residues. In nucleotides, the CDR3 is TGTGCCAGCAGCTTCGACCAGACAGTGTTCTATGGCTACACCTTC. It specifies CASSFDQTVFYGYTF.

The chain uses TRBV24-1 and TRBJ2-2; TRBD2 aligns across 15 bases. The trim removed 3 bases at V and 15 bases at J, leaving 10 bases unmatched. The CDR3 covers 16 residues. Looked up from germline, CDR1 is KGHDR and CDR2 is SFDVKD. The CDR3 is CATSDGYGTSGRLLFF. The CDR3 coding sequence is TGTGCCACCAGTGATGGATACGGGACTAGCGGGAGGTTGTTGTTTTTT.

CDR3 DNA: TGTGCCATCAGTCGGAATGTACAGGGGGCGGCCGGTGAGCAGTTCTTC. Its protein is CAISRNVQGAAGEQFF. J is TRBJ2-1 and V is TRBV10-3; 9 bases are a match to TRBD1. This CDR3 contains 16 residues. Germline-derived CDR1 and CDR2 are ENHRY and SYGVKD. J lost 9 bases, V lost 5 bases, and 14 bases had no gene match.

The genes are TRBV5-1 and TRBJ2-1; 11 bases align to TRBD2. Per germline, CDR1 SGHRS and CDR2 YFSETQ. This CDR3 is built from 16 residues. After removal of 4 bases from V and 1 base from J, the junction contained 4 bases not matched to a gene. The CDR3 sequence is CASSITSGSSYNEQFF. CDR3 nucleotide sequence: TGCGCCAGCAGCATAACTAGCGGGAGTTCCTACAATGAGCAGTTCTTC.

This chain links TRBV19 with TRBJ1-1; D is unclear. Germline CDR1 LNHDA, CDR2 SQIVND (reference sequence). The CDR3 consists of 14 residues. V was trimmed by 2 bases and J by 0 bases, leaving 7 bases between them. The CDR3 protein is CASSIRSMNTEAFF. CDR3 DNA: TGTGCCAGTAGTATACGCAGTATGAACACTGAAGCTTTCTTT. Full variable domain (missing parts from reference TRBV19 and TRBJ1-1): DGGITQSPKYLFRKEGQNVTLSCEQNLNHDAMYWYRQDPGQGLRLIYYSQIVNDFQKGDIAEGYSVSREKKESFPLTVTSAQKNPTAFYLCASSIRSMNTEAFFGQGTRLTVV.

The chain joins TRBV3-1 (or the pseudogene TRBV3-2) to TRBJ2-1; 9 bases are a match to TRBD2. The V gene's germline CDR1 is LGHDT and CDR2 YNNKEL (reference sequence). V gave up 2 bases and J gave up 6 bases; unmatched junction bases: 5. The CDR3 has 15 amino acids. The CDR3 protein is CASSQSLAGTNEQFF. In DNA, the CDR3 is TGTGCCAGCAGCCAAAGTCTAGCGGGAACCAATGAGCAGTTCTTC.

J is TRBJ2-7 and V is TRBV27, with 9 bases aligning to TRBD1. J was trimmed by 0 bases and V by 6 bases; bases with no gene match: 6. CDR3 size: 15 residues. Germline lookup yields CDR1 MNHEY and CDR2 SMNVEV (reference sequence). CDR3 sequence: CASSSGTGSSYEQYF. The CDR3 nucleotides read TGTGCCAGCAGCTCCGGGACAGGGAGCTCCTACGAGCAGTACTTC.

The CDR3 bases are TGTGCCAGCAGCTTAAACGCGGCCGGGGAGCTGTTTTTT. Residues: CASSLNAAGELFF. V usage is TRBV7-3 and J usage is TRBJ2-2; D unresolved. This CDR3 has 13 amino acids. CDR1 and CDR2 from the germline V gene are SGHTA and FQGTGA. V gave up 1 base and J gave up 6 bases, with 6 bases separating them.

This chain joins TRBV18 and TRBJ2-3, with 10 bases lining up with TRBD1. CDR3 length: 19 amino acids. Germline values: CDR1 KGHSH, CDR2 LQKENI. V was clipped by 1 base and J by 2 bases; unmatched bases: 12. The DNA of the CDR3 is TGTGCCAGCTCACCACAAGGACAGGGGGGAATTGCCCTCACAGATACGCAGTATTTT. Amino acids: CASSPQGQGGIALTDTQYF. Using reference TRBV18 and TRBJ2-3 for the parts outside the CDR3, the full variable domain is NAGVMQNPRHLVRRRGQEARLRCSPMKGHSHVYWYRQLPEEGLKFMVYLQKENIIDESGMPKERFSAEFPKEGPSILRIQQVVRGDSAAYFCASSPQGQGGIALTDTQYFGPGTRLTVL.

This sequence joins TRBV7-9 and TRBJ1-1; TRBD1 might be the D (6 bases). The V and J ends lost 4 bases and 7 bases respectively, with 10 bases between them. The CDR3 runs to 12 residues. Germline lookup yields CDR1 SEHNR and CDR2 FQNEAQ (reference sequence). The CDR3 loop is CASSYQQGEAFF. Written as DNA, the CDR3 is TGTGCCAGCAGCTACCAACAGGGTGAAGCTTTCTTT.

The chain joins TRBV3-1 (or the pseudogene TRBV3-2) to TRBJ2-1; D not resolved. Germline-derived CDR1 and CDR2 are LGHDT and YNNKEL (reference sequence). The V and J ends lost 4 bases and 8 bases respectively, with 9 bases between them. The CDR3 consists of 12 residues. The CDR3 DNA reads TGTGCCAGCAGCCGCCTAGTGTATGAGCAGTTCTTC. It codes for CASSRLVYEQFF.

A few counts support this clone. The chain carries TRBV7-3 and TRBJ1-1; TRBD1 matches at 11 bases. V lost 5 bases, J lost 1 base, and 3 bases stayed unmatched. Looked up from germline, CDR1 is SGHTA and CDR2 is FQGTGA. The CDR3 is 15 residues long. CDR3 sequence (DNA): TGTGCCAGCAGCCAAGGGACAGGGGGGAACACTGAAGCTTTCTTT. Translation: CASSQGTGGNTEAFF.

In DNA form, the CDR3 reads TGCGCCAGCAGCTTGGATGGGACAGGGGTCCGCGAGCAGTACTTC. Translated, it gives CASSLDGTGVREQYF. The gene calls are TRBV5-1 and TRBJ2-7, with 10 bases identical to TRBD1. Looked up from germline, CDR1 is SGHRS and CDR2 is YFSETQ. Trimming cost V 0 bases and J 6 bases; bases outside gene matches: 6. CDR3 length: 15 amino acids.

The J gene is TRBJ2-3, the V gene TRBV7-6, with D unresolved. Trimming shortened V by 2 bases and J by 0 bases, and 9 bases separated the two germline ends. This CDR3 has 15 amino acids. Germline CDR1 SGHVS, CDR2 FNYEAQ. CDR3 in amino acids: CASSLSLVSTDTQYF. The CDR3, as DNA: TGTGCCAGCAGCTTATCACTTGTTAGCACAGATACGCAGTATTTT.

CDR3 DNA sequence: TGCGCCAGCAGCCAAGGACAGGCCTCTGGGGCCAACGTCCTGACTTTC. This gives the protein CASSQGQASGANVLTF. The rearrangement joins TRBV4-1 to TRBJ2-6, with D perhaps matching TRBD1 (6 bases). The CDR3 covers 16 residues. Per the germline V gene, CDR1 is MGHRA and CDR2 is YSYEKL. The V end was cut by 1 base, the J end by 0 bases, with 7 bases between.

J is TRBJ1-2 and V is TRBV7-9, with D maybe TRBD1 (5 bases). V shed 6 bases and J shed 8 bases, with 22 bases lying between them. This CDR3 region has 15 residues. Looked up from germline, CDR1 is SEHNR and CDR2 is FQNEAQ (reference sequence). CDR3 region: CASSLPGGPGSGYTF. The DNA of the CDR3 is TGTGCCAGCAGTCTACCCGGTGGCCCAGGGTCGGGCTACACCTTC.

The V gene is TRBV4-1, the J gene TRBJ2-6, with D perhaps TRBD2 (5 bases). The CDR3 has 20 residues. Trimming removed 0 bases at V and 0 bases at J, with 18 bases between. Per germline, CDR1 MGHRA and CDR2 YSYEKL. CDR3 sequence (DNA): TGCGCCAGCAGCCAAGAGAGGTGGCCGGCGGGTGTCTCTGGGGCCAACGTCCTGACTTTC. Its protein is CASSQERWPAGVSGANVLTF.

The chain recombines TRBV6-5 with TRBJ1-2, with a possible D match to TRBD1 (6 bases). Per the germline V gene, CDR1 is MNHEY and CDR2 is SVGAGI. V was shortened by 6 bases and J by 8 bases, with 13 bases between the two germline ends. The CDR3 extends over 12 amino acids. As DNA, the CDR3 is TGTGCCAGCAGAAGACGGACAGACGGCTACACCTTC. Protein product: CASRRRTDGYTF.

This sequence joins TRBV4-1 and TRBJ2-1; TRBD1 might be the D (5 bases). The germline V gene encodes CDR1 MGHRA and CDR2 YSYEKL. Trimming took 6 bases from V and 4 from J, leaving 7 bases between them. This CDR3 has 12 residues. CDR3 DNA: TGCGCCAGCAGAGGGGTGTACAATGAGCAGTTCTTC. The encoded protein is CASRGVYNEQFF.

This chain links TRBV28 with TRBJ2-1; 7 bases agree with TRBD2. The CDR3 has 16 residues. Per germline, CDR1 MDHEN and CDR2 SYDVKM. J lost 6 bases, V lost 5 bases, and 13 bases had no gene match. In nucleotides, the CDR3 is TGTGCCAGCAGTCGTCCCGGGACTACGAGCACCAATGAGCAGTTCTTC. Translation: CASSRPGTTSTNEQFF.

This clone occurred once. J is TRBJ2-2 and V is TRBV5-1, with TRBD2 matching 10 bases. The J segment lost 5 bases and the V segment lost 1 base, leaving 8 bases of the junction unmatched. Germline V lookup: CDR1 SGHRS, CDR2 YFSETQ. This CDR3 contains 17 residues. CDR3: CASSLYLAGAQTGELFF. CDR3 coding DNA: TGCGCCAGCAGCTTGTACCTAGCGGGAGCTCAGACCGGGGAGCTGTTTTTT.

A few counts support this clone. The CDR3 sequence is CASSLAQKTEAFF. The DNA of the CDR3 is TGCGCCAGCAGCTTGGCTCAGAAGACTGAAGCTTTCTTT. The V call is TRBV5-1, the J call TRBJ1-1, with unresolved D. Trimming took off 0 bases at V and 5 bases at J, with 8 bases between the two ends. Germline V gene lookup returns CDR1 SGHRS and CDR2 YFSETQ. There are 13 residues in the CDR3.

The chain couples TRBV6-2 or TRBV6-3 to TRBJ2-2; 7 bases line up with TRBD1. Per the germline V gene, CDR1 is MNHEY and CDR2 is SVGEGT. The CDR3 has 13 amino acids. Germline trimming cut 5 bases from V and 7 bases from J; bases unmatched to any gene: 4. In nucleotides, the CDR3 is TGTGCCAGCAGTACACAGGGGAACGGGGAGCTGTTTTTT. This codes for CASSTQGNGELFF.

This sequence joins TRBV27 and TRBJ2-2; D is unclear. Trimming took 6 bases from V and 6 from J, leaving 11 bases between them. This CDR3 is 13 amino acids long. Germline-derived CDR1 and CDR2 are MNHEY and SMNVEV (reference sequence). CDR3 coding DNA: TGTGCCAGCAGACTAATTGAGTCCGGGGAGCTGTTTTTT. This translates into CASRLIESGELFF.

As DNA, the CDR3 is TGTGCCAGCAGCCAAGACGGGGGGGCGGGAGAGACCCAGTACTTC. Protein product: CASSQDGGAGETQYF. V is TRBV4-2 and J is TRBJ2-5; TRBD2 matches 8 bases. The ends lost 0 bases at V and 4 bases at J; junction bases unmatched: 4. Looked up from germline, CDR1 is LGHNA and CDR2 is YNFKEQ. This CDR3 comprises 15 residues.

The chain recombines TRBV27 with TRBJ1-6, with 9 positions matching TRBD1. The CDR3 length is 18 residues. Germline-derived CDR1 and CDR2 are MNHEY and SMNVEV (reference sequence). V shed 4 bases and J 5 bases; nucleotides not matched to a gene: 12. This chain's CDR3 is CASSSFRDRVGDNSPLHF. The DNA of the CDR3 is TGTGCCAGCAGTTCCTTTCGGGACAGGGTTGGGGATAATTCACCCCTCCACTTT.

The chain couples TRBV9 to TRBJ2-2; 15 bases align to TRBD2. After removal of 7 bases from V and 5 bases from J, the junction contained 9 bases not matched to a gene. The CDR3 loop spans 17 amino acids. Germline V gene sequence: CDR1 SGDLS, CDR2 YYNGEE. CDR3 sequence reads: CASGPGLAGGWTGELFF. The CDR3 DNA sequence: TGTGCCAGCGGGCCGGGACTAGCGGGAGGATGGACCGGGGAGCTGTTTTTT.

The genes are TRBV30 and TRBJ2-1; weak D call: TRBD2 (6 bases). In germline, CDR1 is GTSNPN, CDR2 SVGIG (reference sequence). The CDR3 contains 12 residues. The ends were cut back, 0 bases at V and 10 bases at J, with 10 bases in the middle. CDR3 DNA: TGTGCCTGGAGTGTGGAGGGTGACGAGCAGTTCTTC. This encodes CAWSVEGDEQFF.

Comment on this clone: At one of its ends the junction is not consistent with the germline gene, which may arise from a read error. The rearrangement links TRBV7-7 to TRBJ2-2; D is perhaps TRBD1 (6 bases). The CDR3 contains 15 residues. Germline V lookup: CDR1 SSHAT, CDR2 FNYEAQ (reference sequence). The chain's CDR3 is CASSGGGYDTGELFF. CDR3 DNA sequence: TGTGCTAGCAGTGGTGGGGGCTACGACACCGGGGAGCTGTTTTTT.

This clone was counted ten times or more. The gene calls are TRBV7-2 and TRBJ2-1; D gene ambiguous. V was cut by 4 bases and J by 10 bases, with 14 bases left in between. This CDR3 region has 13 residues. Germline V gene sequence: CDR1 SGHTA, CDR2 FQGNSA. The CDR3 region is CASSSRTRGEQFF. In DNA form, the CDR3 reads TGTGCCAGCAGCTCCCGAACCCGAGGAGAGCAGTTCTTC.

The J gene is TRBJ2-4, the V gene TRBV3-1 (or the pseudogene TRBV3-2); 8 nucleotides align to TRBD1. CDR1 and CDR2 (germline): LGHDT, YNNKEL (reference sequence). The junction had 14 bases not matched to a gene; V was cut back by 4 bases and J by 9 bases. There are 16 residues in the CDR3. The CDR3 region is CASSPSPGQATVIQYF. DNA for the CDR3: TGTGCCAGCAGCCCTTCACCGGGACAGGCTACCGTCATTCAGTACTTC.

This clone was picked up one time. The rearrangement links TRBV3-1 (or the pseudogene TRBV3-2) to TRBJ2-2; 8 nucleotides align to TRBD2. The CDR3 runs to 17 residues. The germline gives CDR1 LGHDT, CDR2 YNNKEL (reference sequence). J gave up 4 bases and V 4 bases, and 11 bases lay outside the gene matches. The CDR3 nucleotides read TGTGCCAGCAGCCCTTGGGTGATTAGCGGGACCACCGGGGAGCTGTTTTTT. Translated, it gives CASSPWVISGTTGELFF.